This T cell receptor beta chain derives from a study of blood T cell repertoires in COVID-19. The table came from immunoSEQ multiplex PCR; TCRdb's copy has only in-frame clones and leaves some out. The data show about 170,000 clones, around 90% seen once. The receptor was isolated from a woman of 80 years or more with COVID-19, enrolled during active disease. Source material: peripheral blood.

CDR3 nucleotides: TGTGCCAGCAGTTTATCTAGCGGGAGCTCCTACGAGCAGTACTTC. Amino acid sequence: CASSLSSGSSYEQYF. The chain recombines TRBV27 with TRBJ2-7; TRBD2 matches 9 bases. V lost 0 bases, J lost 0 bases, and 0 bases stayed unmatched. This CDR3 contains 15 residues. Germline loops: CDR1 MNHEY, CDR2 SMNVEV (reference sequence).